This T cell receptor beta chain was sequenced for a study of cytomegalovirus exposure and HLA in healthy donors. The primer mix had 60 Vbeta and 13 Jbeta primers. Here immunoSEQ multiplex PCR was the method, and the copy in TCRdb shows in-frame clones only, minus some. The sample carries 80,000 to 95,000 clones, approximately 80% recorded once. V was shortened by 10 bases and J by 4 bases, with 10 bases between the two germline ends. Germline V gene sequence: CDR1 ENHRY, CDR2 SYGVKD. The CDR3 loop spans 11 amino acids. Concerning this clone: Antigen: not known.

Study results and limitations: The authors later found most CMV-associated TCR beta chains appeared HLA-restricted. V- and J-gene trimming in TCR beta was tied to a missense DCLRE1C variant by an analysis performed later.

The sequenced sample was PBMCs. The chain links TRBV10-3 to TRBJ1-1; D is undetermined. This sequence originates from a woman aged 30 to 39 in good health and CMV-seronegative. CDR3 bases: TGTGCCAGTGGTGGAGGCACTGAAGCTTTCTTT. This encodes CASGGGTEAFF.